Below, 19 T cell receptor beta chains from the same sample are listed, as sequenced in a study of breast tumors, draining lymph nodes, adjacent tissues. From the multiplex PCR reads, TCRdb called clonotypes with MiXCR, one entry per CDR3 protein. The data contain 190,000 or so distinct CDR3 sequences, roughly 31% of them singletons. Axillary draining lymph nodes of breast cancer patients supplied the node samples. The specimen was axillary lymph node tissue. These receptors all stem from a female donor with breast cancer. Some clones in this sample may be carry-over from other donors' samples.

The rearrangement links TRBV3-1 to TRBJ2-3; D gene unclear. V was trimmed by 0 bases and J by 4 bases, leaving 5 bases between them. The CDR3 totals 13 residues. Germline V gives CDR1 LGHDT, CDR2 YNNKEL (reference sequence). CDR3 loop: CASSQDMADTQYF. The CDR3, as DNA: TGTGCCAGCAGCCAAGATATGGCAGATACGCAGTATTTT.

This clonotype was counted a single time. In this CDR3 the conserved last residue, phenylalanine or tryptophan, is missing, so a read error is likely. The rearrangement uses TRBV9 and TRBJ2-7; D gene ambiguous. The CDR3 has 13 amino acids. V gave up 1 base and J gave up 0 bases, with 5 bases separating them. From germline, CDR1 is SGDLS and CDR2 YYNGEE. The chain's CDR3 is CASSVSNSYEQYS. CDR3 nucleotide sequence: TGTGCCAGCAGCGTATCTAACTCCTACGAGCAGTACTCC.

This clonotype came up many times. The chain employs TRBV19 and TRBJ2-1; TRBD2 aligns across 8 bases. This CDR3 has 19 amino acids. Per germline, CDR1 LNHDA and CDR2 SQIVND (reference sequence). The J segment lost 0 bases and the V segment lost 7 bases, leaving 17 bases of the junction unmatched. Written as DNA, the CDR3 is TGTGCCAGTACTAAATGGGGGGTAGCGGGGCCGAGCTCCTACAATGAGCAGTTCTTC. This sequence encodes CASTKWGVAGPSSYNEQFF.

This clonotype was picked up many times. This sequence joins TRBV6-5 and TRBJ2-7, with D uncertain. V lost 5 bases and J lost 2, with 10 bases in between. CDR3 length: 13 residues. CDR1 is MNHEY and CDR2 is SVGAGI in the germline V gene. The CDR3 DNA reads as TGTGCCAGCAGTCTTACAGCTACCTACGAGCAGTACTTC. Residues: CASSLTATYEQYF.

This clonotype was counted only a few times. This may be a read error: a much more frequent sequence differs by one nucleotide. The chain combines TRBV6-5 with TRBJ2-1, with TRBD2 matching over 11 bases. The CDR3 totals 16 residues. Germline V lookup: CDR1 MNHEY, CDR2 SVGAGI. J was trimmed by 7 bases and V by 5 bases; bases with no gene match: 10. The CDR3 loop is CASSHLAGGPRNEQFF. As DNA, the CDR3 is TGTGCCAGCAGTCATTTAGCGGGAGGGCCTCGGAATGAGCAGTTCTTC.

The table lists this clonotype with many counts. This rearrangement joins TRBV2 to TRBJ2-7; no reliable D call. Between the trimmed V and J ends, which lost 6 bases and 4 bases, there was a span of 10 bases. The germline V gene encodes CDR1 SNHLY and CDR2 FYNNEI. The CDR3 is 12 amino acids. CDR3 amino acids: CASRGYTYEQYF. The CDR3 DNA sequence: TGTGCCAGCAGGGGGTACACGTACGAGCAGTACTTC.

This clonotype has more than one count but fewer than ten. Given the absence of the conserved phenylalanine or tryptophan at the CDR3 end, a read error is likely. The CDR3 reads CASSSLAGSDTQYS. CDR3 DNA: TGCGCCAGCAGCTCACTAGCGGGATCAGATACGCAGTATTCT. This sequence joins TRBV5-1 and TRBJ2-3, with 10 positions matching TRBD2. The CDR3 covers 14 residues. Germline V gene data show CDR1 as SGHRS and CDR2 as YFSETQ. V shed 3 bases and J 4 bases; nucleotides not matched to a gene: 2.

This clonotype was counted ten times or more. For the CDR3, the DNA is TGTGCCATCTCACAAAGCTCCTACAATGAGCAGTTCTTC. Protein: CAISQSSYNEQFF. The rearrangement links TRBV10-3 to TRBJ2-1; no clear D. The germline V and J ends were trimmed by 8 bases and 0 bases, with 8 bases remaining between them. Germline assignment: CDR1 ENHRY and CDR2 SYGVKD. The CDR3 runs to 13 residues.

Written as DNA, the CDR3 is TGCAGCGTTGCGCGACGACTAGCGGGAGGGCGGGGCAATGAGCAGTTCTTC. The encoded protein is CSVARRLAGGRGNEQFF. The genes are TRBV29-1 and TRBJ2-1; TRBD2 matches at 14 bases. Germline CDR1 SQVTM, CDR2 ANQGSEA. This CDR3 contains 17 residues. The trim removed 4 bases at V and 6 bases at J, leaving 11 bases unmatched.

This clonotype was recorded many times. The chain has TRBV11-2 and TRBJ2-1; tentatively, D is TRBD1 (6 bases). CDR1 is SGHAT, CDR2 FQNNGV, per germline. V was pared by 5 bases and J by 3 bases, with 14 bases between. The length of the CDR3 is 15 residues. CDR3 protein: CASSRFHRDYNEQFF. CDR3 nucleotide sequence: TGTGCCAGCAGCCGATTCCACAGGGACTACAATGAGCAGTTCTTC.

The sample holds many counts of this clonotype. The gene calls are TRBV4-1 and TRBJ2-2; D might be TRBD1 or TRBD2, each matching 5 bases. Trimming stripped 0 bases from V and 6 bases from J, with 5 bases between. Germline V gives CDR1 MGHRA, CDR2 YSYEKL. The CDR3 extends over 13 amino acids. CDR3 amino acids: CASSQEGPGELFF. DNA for the CDR3: TGCGCCAGCAGCCAAGAGGGACCCGGGGAGCTGTTTTTT.

This clonotype was found many times. The chain joins TRBV29-1 to TRBJ1-2, with D possibly TRBD1 on 6 matching bases. In germline, CDR1 is SQVTM, CDR2 ANQGSEA. The CDR3 length is 11 residues. V lost 6 bases, J lost 5 bases, and 10 bases lay in between. Here the CDR3 DNA reads TGCAGCGTGGGGGGCGAGTATGGCTACACCTTC. Protein: CSVGGEYGYTF. The full variable domain, its missing parts supplied by reference TRBV29-1 and TRBJ1-2, is SAVISQKPSRDICQRGTSLTIQCQVDSQVTMMFWYRQQPGQSLTLIATANQGSEATYESGFVIDKFPISRPNLTFSTLTVSNMSPEDSSIYLCSVGGEYGYTFGSGTRLTVV.

Ten or more counts support this clonotype. The chain joins TRBV20-1 to TRBJ2-6; no firm D call. V was clipped by 6 bases and J by 0 bases, with 6 bases between them. Germline V gene sequence: CDR1 DFQATT, CDR2 SNEGSKA (reference sequence). There are 13 residues in the CDR3. The CDR3 loop is CSAGSSGANVLTF. The CDR3 region has the DNA TGCAGTGCCGGTAGCTCTGGGGCCAACGTCCTGACTTTC.

This clonotype showed up many times. The chain recombines TRBV15 with TRBJ1-3, with TRBD1 matching over 9 bases. The germline gives CDR1 LNHNV, CDR2 YYDKDF (reference sequence). The CDR3 has 17 amino acids. Trimming cost V 5 bases and J 0 bases; bases outside gene matches: 8. The CDR3 nucleotides read TGTGCCACCAGCGGACAGAGACAGGGGGGCTCTGGAAACACCATATATTTT. Its translation: CATSGQRQGGSGNTIYF. Using reference TRBV15 and TRBJ1-3 for the parts outside the CDR3, the full variable domain is DAMVIQNPRYQVTQFGKPVTLSCSQTLNHNVMYWYQQKSSQAPKLLFHYYDKDFNNEADTPDNFQSRRPNTSFCFLDIRSPGLGDTAMYLCATSGQRQGGSGNTIYFGEGSWLTVV.

The table lists this clonotype with many counts. The chain carries TRBV5-1 and TRBJ2-7; D call uncertain. From germline, CDR1 is SGHRS and CDR2 YFSETQ. Between the trimmed V and J ends, which lost 2 bases and 6 bases, there was a span of 6 bases. CDR3 length equals 11 residues. As DNA, the CDR3 is TGCGCCAGCAGCTTCGGCTTCGAGCAGTACTTC. Translated, it gives CASSFGFEQYF.

This clonotype appeared a single time. This may be a read error: a much more frequent sequence differs by one nucleotide. The chain employs TRBV6-5 and TRBJ1-2; 12 nucleotides agree with TRBD1. The CDR3 covers 16 residues. V was pared by 5 bases and J by 5 bases, with 9 bases of the junction left unmatched. Germline values: CDR1 MNHEY, CDR2 SVGAGI. CDR3 loop: CASSDRDRGPPYGYTF. CDR3 nucleotide sequence: TGTGCCAGCAGTGATAGGGACAGGGGGCCTCCTTATGGCTACACCTTC.

This clonotype has a count of ten or more. The chain employs TRBV20-1 and TRBJ1-6; D may be TRBD1 (5 bases). The length of the CDR3 is 16 residues. Germline V gene lookup returns CDR1 DFQATT and CDR2 SNEGSKA (reference sequence). The V and J ends lost 3 bases and 7 bases respectively, with 19 bases between them. CDR3 sequence: CSARSRVGEKNSPLHF. The CDR3 DNA is TGCAGTGCTAGGAGTCGGGTGGGGGAGAAGAATTCACCCCTCCACTTT.

This clonotype occurred a few times. This sequence joins TRBV6-1 and TRBJ1-2, with D maybe TRBD1 (5 bases). Germline CDR1 reads MNHNS; CDR2 reads SASEGT. The V and J ends lost 8 bases and 8 bases respectively, with 15 bases between them. The length of the CDR3 is 12 residues. Here the CDR3 reads CASGEGARGYTF. The CDR3 DNA reads TGTGCCAGCGGGGAAGGGGCGCGGGGCTACACCTTC.

This clonotype was counted a single time. The chain combines TRBV7-6 with TRBJ2-5; D remains ambiguous. Between the trimmed V and J ends, which lost 1 base and 7 bases, there was a span of 4 bases. The CDR3 contains 11 residues. Germline values: CDR1 SGHVS, CDR2 FNYEAQ. CDR3 in DNA: TGTGCCAGCAGCTTAGAAGCGACCCAGTACTTC. Its protein product is CASSLEATQYF.